A selection of T cell receptor beta chains follows, all from one sample in a study of blood T cell repertoires in COVID-19. The data were produced by immunoSEQ multiplex PCR, yet TCRdb's version contains in-frame clones alone and is incomplete. The sample gives over 85,000 clones, about 87% of which show up once; more than 0.95% is in the top ten. The material sequenced was peripheral blood. Source of these receptors: a human donor in a cohort sampled during active COVID-19. The CDR3 runs from the conserved cysteine through the conserved F or W. Each record gives: V gene, J gene, clone size, CDR3 length, CDR3 protein. Only some rows state a clone size, as once, few, many or a class for expanded clones.

>TRBV2|TRBJ1-1|.|15
CASSERGQMNTEAFF
>TRBV30|TRBJ2-1|.|13
CAWSVHLYNEQFF
>TRBV24-1|TRBJ2-3|.|13
CATEGASTDTQYF
>TRBV19|TRBJ2-1|.|17
CASSLARYSGFDNEQFF
>TRBV7-8|TRBJ2-7|.|14
CASSYRDRSYEQYF
>TRBV7-8|TRBJ1-2|.|15
CASSLGQGASYGYTF
>TRBV4-1|TRBJ2-7|.|14
CASKVGTGAYEQYF
>TRBV7-9|TRBJ1-1|.|13
CASSFSVNTEAFF
>TRBV18|TRBJ1-5|.|15
CASSPRTGRTGPQHF
>TRBV5-6|TRBJ2-1|.|14
CASSWTSGRAEQFF
>TRBV6-5|TRBJ1-3|once|15
CASSRGGSSGNTIYF
>TRBV13|TRBJ1-1|.|15
CASSLKPRGDAEAFF
>TRBV5-4|TRBJ1-2|.|13
CASSFTTDEGYTF
>TRBV5-1|TRBJ2-7|.|15
CASSLEQGTLYEQYF
>TRBV28|TRBJ1-1|.|15
CASSRTGYMNTEAFF
>TRBV7-9|TRBJ2-3|.|16
CASSSSGSRALDTQYF
>TRBV10-3|TRBJ1-5|.|15
CAVGQGATIGQPQHF
>TRBV6-5|TRBJ1-2|.|14
CASSSPTGGNGYTF
>TRBV18|TRBJ1-1|few|18
CASSLTGTGDLMNTEAFF
>TRBV4-1|TRBJ2-3|.|17
CASSQGQHSSGTDTQYF
>TRBV2|TRBJ2-7|once|14
CASTEPDRGYEQYF
>TRBV12-3/TRBV12-4|TRBJ2-7|.|13
CASTLGEGRMLDF
>TRBV5-8|TRBJ1-1|.|14
CASSLTGGKTEAFF
>TRBV23-1|TRBJ2-3|.|15
CASSHPRQGSDTQYF
>TRBV9|TRBJ1-3|.|13
CASSVNSGNTIYF
>TRBV20-1|TRBJ1-5|.|15
CSASPRRYSNQPQHF
>TRBV28|TRBJ2-3|.|16
CASSFPVAASTDTQYF
>TRBV6-5|TRBJ1-5|.|14
CASSDGQGDQPQHF